This T cell receptor beta chain was sequenced during a study of OX40 agonist ivuxolimab in advanced cancers. The CDR3 covers 14 residues. Germline CDR1 SGHTA, CDR2 FQGNSA. With V trimmed by 5 bases and J by 6 bases, 8 bases remained unmatched. TCRdb's copy holds only in-frame clones and misses some; the assay was immunoSEQ multiplex PCR. The table has tens of thousands of clones, about nine tenths seen once. Source: CD4+ or CD8+ T cells sorted from blood, taken in a trial of the OX40 agonist ivuxolimab. The chain is built from TRBV7-2 and TRBJ2-7; 9 nucleotides match TRBD1. This TCR derives from an adult with an advanced solid tumor such as melanoma, head and neck, liver or kidney cancer. The DNA for the CDR3 is TGTGCCAGCAGCCTGGGACAGGGTAGGATCGAGCAGTACTTC. Protein: CASSLGQGRIEQYF. Full variable domain (remainder filled in from reference TRBV7-2 and TRBJ2-7): GAGVSQSPSNKVTEKGKDVELRCDPISGHTALYWYRQSLGQGLEFLIYFQGNSAPDKSGLPSDRFSAERTGGSVSTLTIQRTQQEDSAVYLCASSLGQGRIEQYFGPGTRLTVT.